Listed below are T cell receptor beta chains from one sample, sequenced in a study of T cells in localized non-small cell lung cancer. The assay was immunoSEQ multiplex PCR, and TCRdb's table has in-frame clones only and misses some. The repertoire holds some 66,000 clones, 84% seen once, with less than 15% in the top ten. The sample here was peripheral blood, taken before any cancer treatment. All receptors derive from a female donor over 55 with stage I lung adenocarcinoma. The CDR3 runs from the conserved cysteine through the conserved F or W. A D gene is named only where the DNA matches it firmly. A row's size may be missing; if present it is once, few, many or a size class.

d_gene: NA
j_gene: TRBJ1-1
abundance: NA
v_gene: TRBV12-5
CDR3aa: CASGLEAGSPEAFF
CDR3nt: TGTGCTAGTGGTTTGGAGGCAGGGTCCCCTGAAGCTTTCTTT

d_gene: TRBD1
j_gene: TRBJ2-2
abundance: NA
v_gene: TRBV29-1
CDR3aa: CSVTGGKNTGELFF
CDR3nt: TGCAGCGTTACAGGGGGTAAAAACACCGGGGAGCTGTTTTTT

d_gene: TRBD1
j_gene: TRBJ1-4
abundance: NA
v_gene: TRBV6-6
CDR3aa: CASSRQGAEKLFF
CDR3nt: TGTGCCAGCAGCCGACAGGGAGCTGAAAAACTGTTTTTT

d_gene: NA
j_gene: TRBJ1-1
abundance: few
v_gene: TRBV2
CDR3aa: CASSENWGTEAFF
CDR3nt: TGTGCCAGCAGCGAGAATTGGGGTACTGAAGCTTTCTTT

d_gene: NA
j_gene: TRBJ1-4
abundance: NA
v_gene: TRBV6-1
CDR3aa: CASTGHLYKFF
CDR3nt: TGTGCCAGCACAGGGCATCTTTATAAGTTTTTT

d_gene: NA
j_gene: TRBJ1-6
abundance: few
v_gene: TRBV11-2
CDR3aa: CAWTENNSPLHF
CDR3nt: TGTGCCTGGACGGAAAATAATTCACCCCTCCACTTT

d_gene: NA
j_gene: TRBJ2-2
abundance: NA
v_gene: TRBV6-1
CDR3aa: CASSAGGTGELFF
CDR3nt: TGTGCCAGCAGTGCCGGGGGCACCGGGGAGCTGTTTTTT

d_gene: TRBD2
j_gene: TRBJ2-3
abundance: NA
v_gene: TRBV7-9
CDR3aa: CASSLGTSGVVDTQYF
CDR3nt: TGTGCCAGCAGCTTAGGGACTAGCGGGGTGGTAGATACGCAGTATTTT

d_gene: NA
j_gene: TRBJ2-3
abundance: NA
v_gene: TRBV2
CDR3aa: CASSEARAADTQYF
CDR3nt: TGTGCCAGCAGTGAAGCTCGAGCGGCAGATACGCAGTATTTT

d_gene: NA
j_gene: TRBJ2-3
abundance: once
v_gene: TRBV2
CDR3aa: CASSDSLYTDTQYF
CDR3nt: TGTGCCAGCAGTGACTCGCTCTACACAGATACGCAGTATTTT

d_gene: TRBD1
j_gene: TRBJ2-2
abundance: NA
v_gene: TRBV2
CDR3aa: CASRTRTGDTGELFF
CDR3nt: TGTGCCAGCAGGACCAGGACAGGGGACACCGGGGAGCTGTTTTTT

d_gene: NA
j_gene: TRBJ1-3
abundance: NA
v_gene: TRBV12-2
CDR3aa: CASRLPDSPSGNTIYF
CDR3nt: TGTGCAAGTCGCTTACCCGACAGTCCCTCTGGAAACACCATATATTTT

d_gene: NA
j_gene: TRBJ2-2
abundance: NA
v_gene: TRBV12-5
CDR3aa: CASGLRPGAANTGELFF
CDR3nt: TGTGCTAGTGGTCTCCGTCCGGGAGCCGCGAACACCGGGGAGCTGTTTTTT

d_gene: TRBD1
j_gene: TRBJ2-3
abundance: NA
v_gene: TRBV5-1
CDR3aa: CASSREGQLTDTQYF
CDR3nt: TGCGCCAGCAGCCGAGAGGGACAGCTCACAGATACGCAGTATTTT

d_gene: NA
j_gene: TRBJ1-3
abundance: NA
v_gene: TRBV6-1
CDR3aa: CASSKEDTIYF
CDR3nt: TGTGCCAGCTCAAAGGAGGACACCATATATTTT

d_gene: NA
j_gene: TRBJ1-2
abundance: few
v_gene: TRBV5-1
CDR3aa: CASSFGSNYGYTF
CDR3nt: TGCGCCAGCAGCTTTGGCTCTAACTATGGCTACACCTTC

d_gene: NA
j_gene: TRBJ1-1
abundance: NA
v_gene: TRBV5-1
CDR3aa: CASSSNRELMNTEAFF
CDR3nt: TGCGCCAGCAGCTCGAACAGGGAACTAATGAACACTGAAGCTTTCTTT

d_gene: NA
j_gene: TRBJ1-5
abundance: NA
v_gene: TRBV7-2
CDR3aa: CASSYQGFSNQPQHF
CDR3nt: TGTGCCAGCAGCTACCAGGGATTTAGCAATCAGCCCCAGCATTTT

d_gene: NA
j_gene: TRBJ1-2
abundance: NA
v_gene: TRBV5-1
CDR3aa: CASTSPGNNYGYTF
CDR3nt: TGCGCCAGCACATCTCCGGGGAATAACTATGGCTACACCTTC

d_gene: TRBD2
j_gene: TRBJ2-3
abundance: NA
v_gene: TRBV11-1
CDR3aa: CASTSGGASTDTQYF
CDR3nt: TGTGCCAGCACCTCGGGGGGGGCGAGCACAGATACGCAGTATTTT

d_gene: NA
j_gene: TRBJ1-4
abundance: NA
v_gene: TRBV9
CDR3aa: CASSVDSQIATNEKLFF
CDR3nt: TGTGCCAGCAGCGTAGATAGCCAGATTGCAACTAATGAAAAACTGTTTTTT

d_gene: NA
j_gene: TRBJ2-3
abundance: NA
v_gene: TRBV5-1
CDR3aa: CASRSSSTDTQYF
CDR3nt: TGCGCCAGCAGATCCTCTAGCACAGATACGCAGTATTTT

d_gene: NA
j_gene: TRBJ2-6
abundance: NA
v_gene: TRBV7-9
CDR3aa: CASSYRISGANVLTF
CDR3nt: TGTGCCAGCAGCTATAGAATCTCTGGGGCCAACGTCCTGACTTTC

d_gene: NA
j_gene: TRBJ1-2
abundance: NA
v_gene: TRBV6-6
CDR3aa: CASSYASETYGYTF
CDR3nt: TGTGCCAGCAGTTATGCCAGCGAAACCTATGGCTACACCTTC

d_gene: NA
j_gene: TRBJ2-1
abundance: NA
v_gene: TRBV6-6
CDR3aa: CASTPTGSYNEQFF
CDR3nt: TGTGCCAGCACCCCAACAGGCTCCTACAATGAGCAGTTCTTC

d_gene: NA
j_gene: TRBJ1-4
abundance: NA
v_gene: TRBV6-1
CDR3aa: CASSDLRDIREKLFF
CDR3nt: TGTGCCAGCAGCGACCTTCGGGACATCCGTGAAAAACTGTTTTTT

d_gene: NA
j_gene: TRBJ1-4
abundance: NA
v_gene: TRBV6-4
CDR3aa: CASLTLGFANEKLFF
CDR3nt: TGTGCTTCCTTGACCTTGGGTTTTGCTAATGAAAAACTGTTTTTT

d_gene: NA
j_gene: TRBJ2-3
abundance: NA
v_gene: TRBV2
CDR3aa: CASHSSTDTQYF
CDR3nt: TGTGCCAGTCACTCTTCCACAGATACGCAGTATTTT

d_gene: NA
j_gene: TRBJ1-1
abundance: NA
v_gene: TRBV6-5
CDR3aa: CASISTGNTEAFF
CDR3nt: TGTGCCAGCATCTCGACAGGGAACACTGAAGCTTTCTTT

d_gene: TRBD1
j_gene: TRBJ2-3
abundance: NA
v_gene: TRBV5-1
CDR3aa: CASSFAGQGADTQYF
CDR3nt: TGCGCCAGCAGCTTCGCGGGACAGGGGGCAGATACGCAGTATTTT

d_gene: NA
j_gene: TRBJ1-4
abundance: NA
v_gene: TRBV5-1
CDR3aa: CASSFNLEAEKLFF
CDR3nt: TGCGCCAGCAGCTTCAATCTCGAGGCAGAAAAACTGTTTTTT

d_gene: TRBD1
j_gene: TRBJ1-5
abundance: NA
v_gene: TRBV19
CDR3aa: CASSGRTGPNQPQHF
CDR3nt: TGTGCCAGTAGTGGCCGGACAGGGCCCAATCAGCCCCAGCATTTT

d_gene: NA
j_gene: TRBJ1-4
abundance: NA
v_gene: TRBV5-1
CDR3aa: CASSQTPSGSGATNEKLFF
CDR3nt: TGCGCCAGCAGCCAAACCCCGAGCGGGAGCGGTGCAACTAATGAAAAACTGTTTTTT

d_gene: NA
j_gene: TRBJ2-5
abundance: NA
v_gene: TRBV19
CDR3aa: CASSIDQGGREETQYF
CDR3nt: TGTGCCAGTAGTATAGATCAAGGAGGCAGGGAAGAGACCCAGTACTTC

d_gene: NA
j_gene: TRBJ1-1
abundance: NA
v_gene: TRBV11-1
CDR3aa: CASSLRMNTEAFF
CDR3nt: TGTGCCAGCAGCTTGAGGATGAACACTGAAGCTTTCTTT

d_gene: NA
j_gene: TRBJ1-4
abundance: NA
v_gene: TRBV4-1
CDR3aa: CASSQDGSTHGKLFF
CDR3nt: TGCGCCAGCAGCCAAGATGGGTCGACCCATGGAAAACTGTTTTTT

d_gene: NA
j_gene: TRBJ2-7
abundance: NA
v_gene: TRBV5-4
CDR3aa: CASSLEAAGEQYF
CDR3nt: TGTGCCAGCAGCTTGGAGGCAGCTGGGGAGCAGTACTTC

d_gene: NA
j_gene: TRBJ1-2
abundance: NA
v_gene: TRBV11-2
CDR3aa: CASRLTGSYYGYTF
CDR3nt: TGTGCCAGCAGACTTACCGGCAGCTACTATGGCTACACCTTC

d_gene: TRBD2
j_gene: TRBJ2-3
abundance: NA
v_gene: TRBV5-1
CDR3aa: CASSLSSGRTDTQYF
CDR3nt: TGCGCCAGCAGCTTGTCTAGCGGGAGAACAGATACGCAGTATTTT

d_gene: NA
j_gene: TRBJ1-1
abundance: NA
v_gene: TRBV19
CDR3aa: CASREGQLNTEAFF
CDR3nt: TGTGCCAGTAGGGAAGGACAGTTGAACACTGAAGCTTTCTTT